This T cell receptor (beta chain) was recorded in a study of technical replicates of blood from several donors. Sequencing was performed with immunoSEQ multiplex PCR; in TCRdb, only in-frame clones are kept and a portion is missing. Of tens of thousands of clones in the sample, approximately 95% were seen once. CDR3 length: 14 amino acids. Trimming took off 1 base at V and 6 bases at J, with 10 bases between the two ends. CDR1 is SGHRS, CDR2 YFSETQ, per germline. This clonotype was obtained from a human donor in good health. The chain employs TRBV5-1 and TRBJ1-4; D remains unclear. Sample: T cells isolated from PBMCs. The DNA for the CDR3 is TGCGCCAGCAGCTTGTTGTCAGAGGATGAAAAACTGTTTTTT. It translates to CASSLLSEDEKLFF.